A selection of T cell receptor beta chains follows, all from one sample in a study of blood T cell repertoires in COVID-19. Assay used: immunoSEQ multiplex PCR; TCRdb lists only in-frame clones, some missing. Among approximately 490,000 clones listed, 87% were seen once. Sequencing used PBMCs or T cells enriched from blood (not recorded which). The receptors shown here come from a woman aged 18 to 35 who had recovered from COVID-19. Both conserved end residues are part of each CDR3. D genes are given only for firm matches. Expanded clones get a size class; other rows say once, few or many, or leave the size out.

>TRBV27|NA|NA|TRBJ2-7
CASSLSWGAGGGRYEQYF
TGTGCCAGCAGTTTATCGTGGGGCGCAGGCGGGGGCCGCTACGAGCAGTACTTC
>TRBV28|NA|NA|TRBJ2-3
CASRRRIGTDTQYF
TGTGCCAGCAGGAGGCGGATCGGCACAGATACGCAGTATTTT
>TRBV7-8|NA|NA|TRBJ1-5
CASSLGLGIVHF
TGTGCCAGCAGCTTAGGTCTTGGTATAGTGCATTTT
>TRBV21-1|NA|NA|TRBJ1-4
CASSIYRASNEKLFF
TGTGCCAGCTCGATTTACCGCGCTTCTAATGAAAAACTGTTTTTT
>TRBV6-1|NA|once|TRBJ1-1
CASSFLRGNTEAFF
TGTGCCAGCAGTTTCTTAAGAGGGAACACTGAAGCTTTCTTT
>TRBV28|NA|once|TRBJ2-3
CASSLDSLSTDTQYF
TGTGCCAGCAGTTTAGACAGCCTTAGCACAGATACGCAGTATTTT
>TRBV27|TRBD2|NA|TRBJ2-3
CASSYLRGADTQYF
TGTGCCAGCAGTTATCTACGGGGGGCAGATACGCAGTATTTT
>TRBV30|TRBD1|NA|TRBJ1-1
CAWGTGGTEAFF
TGTGCCTGGGGAACAGGGGGGACTGAAGCTTTCTTT
>TRBV7-2|NA|NA|TRBJ2-2
CASSRREKTGELFF
TGTGCCAGCAGCCGCCGGGAGAAAACCGGGGAGCTGTTTTTT
>TRBV5-1|NA|NA|TRBJ2-1
CASSFEETGMNEQFF
TGCGCCAGCAGCTTTGAGGAAACGGGGATGAATGAGCAGTTCTTC
>TRBV7-8|TRBD1|few|TRBJ1-5
CASSWDRVNQPQHF
TGTGCCAGCAGCTGGGACAGGGTCAATCAGCCCCAGCATTTT
>TRBV19|NA|NA|TRBJ1-5
CASSLGSQPQHF
TGTGCCAGTAGCCTAGGGAGTCAGCCCCAGCATTTT
>TRBV6-1|TRBD1|NA|TRBJ2-7
CASSETGDRAAF
TGTGCCAGCAGTGAAACTGGGGACAGGGCCGCCTTC
>TRBV30|NA|once|TRBJ1-1
CAWSRGTNTEAFF
TGTGCCTGGAGTCGGGGTACGAACACTGAAGCTTTCTTT
>TRBV18|NA|NA|TRBJ2-7
CASSPSGDVGPEQYF
TGTGCCAGCTCACCTTCAGGGGATGTTGGTCCCGAGCAGTACTTC
>TRBV2|TRBD1|NA|TRBJ1-2
CAIGTGTYGYTF
TGTGCCATCGGGACAGGGACATATGGCTACACCTTC
>TRBV6-6|TRBD2|NA|TRBJ2-1
CASSYVLGGAYNEQFF
TGTGCCAGCAGTTACGTACTCGGGGGGGCCTACAATGAGCAGTTCTTC
>TRBV5-1|NA|NA|TRBJ2-3
CASSLKDYLASTDTQYF
TGCGCCAGCAGCTTGAAGGACTACCTCGCTAGCACAGATACGCAGTATTTT
>TRBV7-9|NA|NA|TRBJ1-1
CASSLLPGGGGNTEAFF
TGTGCCAGCAGCTTACTCCCCGGGGGCGGGGGGAACACTGAAGCTTTCTTT
>TRBV24-1|TRBD2|NA|TRBJ2-2
CATSDPREGSGELFF
TGTGCCACCAGTGATCCTAGGGAGGGGTCCGGGGAGCTGTTTTTT
>TRBV27|TRBD1|NA|TRBJ2-1
CASSPDRGYNEQFF
TGTGCCAGCAGCCCCGACAGGGGCTACAATGAGCAGTTCTTC
>TRBV28|TRBD1|NA|TRBJ1-5
CASSLAGQGALQPQHF
TGTGCCAGCAGTTTAGCTGGACAGGGGGCTTTACAGCCCCAGCATTTT
>TRBV11-2|TRBD1|NA|TRBJ1-1
CASSADRNTKAFF
TGTGCCAGCAGCGCGGACAGGAACACTAAAGCTTTCTTT
>TRBV27|TRBD1|NA|TRBJ2-7
CASTQFGTGEMGYEQYF
TGTGCCAGCACCCAGTTTGGGACAGGTGAAATGGGGTACGAGCAGTACTTC
>TRBV19|TRBD1|NA|TRBJ1-1
CASTSGGRGRRGGTEAFF
TGTGCCAGTACCTCAGGGGGCAGGGGAAGAAGAGGTGGCACTGAAGCTTTCTTT
>TRBV30|TRBD1|NA|TRBJ1-1
CAWSEGQPLPLSAFF
TGTGCCTGGAGCGAGGGACAGCCGCTGCCCTTATCAGCTTTCTTT
>TRBV6-1|NA|NA|TRBJ1-5
CASSDRRESNQPQHF
TGTGCCAGCAGTGACAGGAGGGAAAGCAATCAGCCCCAGCATTTT
>TRBV30|TRBD2|once|TRBJ2-3
CAWSVPSGGSDTQYF
TGTGCCTGGAGTGTACCTAGCGGGGGGTCAGATACGCAGTATTTT
>TRBV3-1/TRBV3-2|NA|NA|TRBJ1-1
CASSQGGGAWAFF
TGTGCCAGCAGCCAAGGCGGGGGAGCGTGGGCTTTCTTT
>TRBV6-8|TRBD1|NA|TRBJ2-6
CAGTGTGGWKGANVLTF
TGTGCCGGCACCGGGACAGGGGGCTGGAAGGGGGCCAACGTCCTGACTTTC
>TRBV3-1/TRBV3-2|NA|many|TRBJ2-7
CASSQDRGSYEQYF
TGTGCCAGCAGCCAAGATAGGGGCTCCTACGAGCAGTACTTC